This entry lists 3 T cell receptor beta chains sequenced from one sample in a study of T cell responses to AZD1222 COVID-19 vaccine. Using immunoSEQ multiplex PCR, the repertoire was profiled, and TCRdb retains in-frame clones only, with some absent. Among about 120,000 clones, approximately 91% were seen once, and the ten largest hold 2.4%. The sample was peripheral blood, taken on day 0 of AZD1222 vaccination. These receptors originate from an adult in good health.

The chain carries TRBV2 and TRBJ2-1; D tentatively reads TRBD1 or TRBD2 (6 bases each). CDR3 length: 15 residues. Germline CDR1 is SNHLY and CDR2 is FYNNEI. Trimming left V 1 base short and J 1 base short, with 8 bases between. This CDR3 reads CASSEGGGSYNEQFF. The CDR3 nucleotides are TGTGCCAGCAGTGAAGGAGGGGGGTCCTACAATGAGCAGTTCTTC.

The chain employs TRBV28 and TRBJ1-3, with 7 bases identical to TRBD1. V was clipped by 8 bases and J by 6 bases; unmatched bases: 10. Germline V gene sequence: CDR1 MDHEN, CDR2 SYDVKM. CDR3 length equals 14 residues. CDR3 sequence reads: CASERQGWKNTIYF. CDR3 DNA: TGTGCCAGCGAGCGACAGGGCTGGAAAAACACCATATATTTT.

V gene TRBV10-3 combines with J gene TRBJ2-7; 8 positions agree with TRBD2. Unmatched junction bases numbered 8, after V lost 0 bases and J lost 1 base. In germline, CDR1 is ENHRY, CDR2 SYGVKD. CDR3 length equals 17 residues. CDR3 coding DNA: TGTGCCATCAGTGAGTCCCTCGCGGGGGGCGATTCCTACGAGCAGTACTTC. Amino acid sequence: CAISESLAGGDSYEQYF.